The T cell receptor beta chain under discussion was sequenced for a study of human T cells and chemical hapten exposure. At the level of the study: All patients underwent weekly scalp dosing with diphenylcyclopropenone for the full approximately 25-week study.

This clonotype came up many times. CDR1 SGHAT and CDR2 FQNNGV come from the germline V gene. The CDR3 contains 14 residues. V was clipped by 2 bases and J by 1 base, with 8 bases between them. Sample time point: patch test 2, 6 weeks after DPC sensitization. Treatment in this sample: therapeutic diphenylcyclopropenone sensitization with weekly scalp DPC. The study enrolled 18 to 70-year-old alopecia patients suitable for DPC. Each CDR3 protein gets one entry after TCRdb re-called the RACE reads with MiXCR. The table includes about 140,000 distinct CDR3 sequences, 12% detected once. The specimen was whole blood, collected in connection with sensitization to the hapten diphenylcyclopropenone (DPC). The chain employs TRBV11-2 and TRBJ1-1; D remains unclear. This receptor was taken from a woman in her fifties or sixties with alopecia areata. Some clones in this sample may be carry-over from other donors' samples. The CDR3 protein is CASSLSVRNTEAFF. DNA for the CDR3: TGTGCCAGCAGCTTATCCGTCCGGAACACTGAAGCTTTCTTT.